A selection of T cell receptor beta chains follows, all from one sample in a study of cytomegalovirus exposure and HLA in healthy donors. Profiled with immunoSEQ multiplex PCR; TCRdb holds only in-frame clones, not every one. The repertoire includes about 95,000 clones, 75% to 85% of them detected once, and about a tenth sits in the top ten. Material: PBMCs. The origin of the receptors is a man aged 18 to 30 in good health and CMV-seropositive. CDR3s include the opening cysteine and the closing phenylalanine or tryptophan. D genes are given only for firm matches. The size of a clone is reported for some rows only, either as once, few or many, or as a class for expanded clones.

j_call,d_call,clone_size,v_call,cdr3_length,cdr3_aa,cdr3_nt
TRBJ1-5,.,few,TRBV5-6,15,CASSLGGYSNQPQHF,TGTGCCAGCAGCTTGGGAGGTTATAGCAATCAGCCCCAGCATTTT
TRBJ2-2,TRBD2,few,TRBV19,15,CASQLLAGGAGELFF,TGTGCCAGCCAATTACTAGCGGGGGGGGCCGGGGAGCTGTTTTTT
TRBJ2-5,.,.,TRBV7-6,15,CASSFTRKEQETQYF,TGTGCCAGCAGCTTCACTAGAAAGGAACAAGAGACCCAGTACTTC
TRBJ1-5,TRBD1,.,TRBV28,15,CASSLPTGIHQPQHF,TGTGCCAGCAGCTTACCGACAGGGATCCATCAGCCCCAGCATTTT
TRBJ1-5,.,.,TRBV27,19,CASSFLRSWGGPLNQPQHF,TGTGCCAGCAGTTTTCTGAGGTCCTGGGGGGGGCCCCTCAATCAGCCCCAGCATTTT
TRBJ2-2,TRBD2,few,TRBV7-8,14,CASSLGTSGGELFF,TGTGCCAGCAGCTTGGGGACTAGCGGGGGGGAGCTGTTTTTT
TRBJ2-1,TRBD2,.,TRBV7-8,18,CASSLPAGRVTSYNEQFF,TGTGCCAGCAGCTTGCCGGCAGGGAGGGTTACCTCCTACAATGAGCAGTTCTTC
TRBJ1-1,TRBD1,.,TRBV30,13,CAWGRGRYFEAFF,TGTGCCTGGGGCAGGGGGAGGTACTTTGAAGCTTTCTTT
TRBJ2-2,TRBD1,.,TRBV27,15,CASRQQGLNTGELFF,TGTGCCAGCAGGCAACAGGGGTTGAACACCGGGGAGCTGTTTTTT
TRBJ1-5,.,.,TRBV6-5,15,CASSYSWGADQPQHF,TGTGCCAGCAGTTACTCGTGGGGCGCCGATCAGCCCCAGCATTTT
TRBJ2-3,.,.,TRBV5-8,12,CASSLVGGGTYF,.